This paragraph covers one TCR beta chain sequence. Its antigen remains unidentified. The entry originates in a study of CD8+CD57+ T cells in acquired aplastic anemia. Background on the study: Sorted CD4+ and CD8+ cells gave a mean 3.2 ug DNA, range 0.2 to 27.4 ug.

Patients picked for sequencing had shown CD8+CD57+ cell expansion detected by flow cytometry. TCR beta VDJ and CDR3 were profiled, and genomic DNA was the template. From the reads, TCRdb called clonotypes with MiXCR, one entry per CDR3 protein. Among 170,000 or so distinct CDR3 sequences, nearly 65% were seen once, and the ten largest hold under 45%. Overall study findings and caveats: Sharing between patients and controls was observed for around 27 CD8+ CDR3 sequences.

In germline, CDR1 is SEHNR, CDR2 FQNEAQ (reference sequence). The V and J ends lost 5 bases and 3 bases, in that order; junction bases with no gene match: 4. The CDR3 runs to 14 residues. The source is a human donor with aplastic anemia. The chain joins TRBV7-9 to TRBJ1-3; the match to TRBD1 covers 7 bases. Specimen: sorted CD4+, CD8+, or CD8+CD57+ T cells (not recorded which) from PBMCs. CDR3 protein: CASSPGGCGNTIYF. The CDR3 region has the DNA TGTGCCAGCAGCCCAGGGGGATGTGGAAACACCATATATTTT.